These 17 T cell receptor beta chains were sequenced from one sample in a study of T-cell reconstitution after alpha-beta-depleted transplantation in children. It was with unique molecular identifiers that the TCRbeta library was prepared. TCRdb independently ran MiXCR on the PCR reads; one entry per CDR3 protein. This repertoire shows 250,000 to 300,000 distinct CDR3 sequences, around 10% found once; its top ten account for roughly a quarter. Source: peripheral blood, taken 180 days after TCRalphabeta/CD19-depleted stem cell transplant. The receptors were sampled from a male patient between 2 and 10 years old who had a stem cell transplant for chronic granulomatous disease, so the T cells may come from the graft donor.

This clonotype was counted ten times or more. This rearrangement joins TRBV20-1 to TRBJ2-7, with 7 bases matching TRBD2. CDR1 is DFQATT, CDR2 SNEGSKA, per germline (reference sequence). This CDR3 spans 14 amino acids. V was clipped by 1 base and J by 0 bases; unmatched bases: 3. The CDR3 DNA sequence: TGCAGTGCTAGAGCGGGACTAAGCTCCTACGAGCAGTACTTC. Translated: CSARAGLSSYEQYF.

Ten or more counts support this clonotype. The chain couples TRBV3-1 to TRBJ2-1, with D perhaps given as TRBD1 or TRBD2 (5 bases each). Per the germline V gene, CDR1 is LGHDT and CDR2 is YNNKEL (reference sequence). The CDR3 is made up of 15 amino acids. Trimming removed 5 bases from V and 0 bases from J, with 11 bases in between. The chain's CDR3 is CASSLGVSSYNEQFF. In DNA, the CDR3 is TGTGCCAGCAGCTTGGGGGTTAGCTCCTACAATGAGCAGTTCTTC.

Of note for this clonotype: A much larger clone differs from this one at a single base, so this may be a read error. The chain combines TRBV7-2 with TRBJ1-1; D is uncertain. Trimming removed 3 bases at V and 10 bases at J, with 24 bases between. The CDR3 has 16 amino acids. The germline V gene encodes CDR1 SGHTA and CDR2 FQGNSA. CDR3 amino acids: CASSFLESLKAPGAFF. The CDR3 nucleotides are TGTGCCAGCAGCTTCCTCGAAAGCCTTAAGGCCCCTGGAGCTTTCTTT.

Ten or more counts support this clonotype. The V call is TRBV20-1, the J call TRBJ2-7; TRBD1 matches at 9 bases. The CDR3 is made up of 14 amino acids. V lost 6 bases to trimming and J lost 0 bases; unmatched junction nucleotides: 6. In germline, CDR1 is DFQATT, CDR2 SNEGSKA (reference sequence). The CDR3 region is CSAGPGQGSYEQYF. In DNA, the CDR3 is TGCAGTGCAGGTCCGGGACAGGGCTCCTACGAGCAGTACTTC.

This clonotype was recorded many times. V gene TRBV28 combines with J gene TRBJ1-2; D unresolved. Per germline, CDR1 MDHEN and CDR2 SYDVKM. Between the trimmed V and J ends, which lost 4 bases and 2 bases, there was a span of 17 bases. This CDR3 comprises 16 residues. The CDR3 coding sequence is TGTGCCAGCAGTTCCCTAATAAAGTTTATAAACTATGGCTACACCTTC. Translation gives CASSSLIKFINYGYTF.

The sample holds many counts of this clonotype. This chain connects TRBV7-3 to TRBJ2-3, with TRBD2 matching 8 bases. Germline-derived CDR1 and CDR2 are SGHTA and FQGTGA. CDR3 length: 16 residues. V lost 4 bases, J lost 3 bases, and 9 bases stayed unmatched. DNA of the CDR3: TGTGCCAGCAGCTCCCGTAGCGGGAAAGGGACAGATACGCAGTATTTT. It specifies CASSSRSGKGTDTQYF. Combining the CDR3 with reference TRBV7-3 and TRBJ2-3 gives the whole variable domain GAGVSQTPSNKVTEKGKYVELRCDPISGHTALYWYRQSLGQGPEFLIYFQGTGAADDSGLPNDRFFAVRPEGSVSTLKIQRTERGDSAVYLCASSSRSGKGTDTQYFGPGTRLTVL.

This clonotype was counted once. A read error may be the cause here, since a much bigger clone is one base away. The J gene is TRBJ1-5, the V gene TRBV4-3, with a tentative D call TRBD1 (5 bases). The germline CDR1 and CDR2 sequences are LGHNA and YSLEER. This CDR3 is built from 16 residues. The CDR3 region has the DNA TGCGCCAGCAGCCAAGAGACCGGGGCCTACAATCAGCCCCTGCATTTT. This codes for CASSQETGAYNQPLHF.

This clonotype occurred many times. The J gene is TRBJ2-6, the V gene TRBV29-1, with 10 bases aligning to TRBD1. Losses at the gene ends were 0 bases for V and 11 bases for J; bases not matched to a gene: 4. The CDR3 spans 14 residues. Germline V gene data show CDR1 as SQVTM and CDR2 as ANQGSEA. The CDR3 region is CSVEDRDRGYVLTF. In DNA, the CDR3 is TGCAGCGTTGAAGATCGGGACAGGGGTTACGTCCTGACTTTC.

The sample holds many counts of this clonotype. The genes are TRBV6-5 and TRBJ1-2; D perhaps matches TRBD1 (5 bases). This CDR3 region has 16 residues. Germline-derived CDR1 and CDR2 are MNHEY and SVGAGI. Trimming took off 3 bases at V and 8 bases at J, with 22 bases between the two ends. The CDR3 reads CASSYSRTRSQEGYTF. The CDR3 region has the DNA TGTGCCAGCAGTTATTCTCGGACACGATCGCAGGAAGGCTACACCTTC.

This clonotype came up many times. The chain uses TRBV3-1 and TRBJ2-7; TRBD1 aligns across 8 bases. Germline V gene data show CDR1 as LGHDT and CDR2 as YNNKEL (reference sequence). CDR3 size: 16 residues. The V and J ends lost 0 bases and 4 bases, in that order; junction bases with no gene match: 8. The CDR3 reads CASSQETRTGKYEQYF. The CDR3, as DNA: TGTGCCAGCAGCCAAGAGACCCGGACAGGGAAATACGAGCAGTACTTC.

This clonotype was recorded at least ten times. J is TRBJ2-7 and V is TRBV7-9, with TRBD2 matching 12 bases. V was clipped by 5 bases and J by 2 bases; unmatched bases: 7. The germline gives CDR1 SEHNR, CDR2 FQNEAQ (reference sequence). The CDR3 totals 16 residues. The CDR3 sequence is CASSPRLAGAPYEQYF. The CDR3 nucleotides are TGTGCCAGCAGCCCGAGACTAGCGGGAGCCCCCTACGAGCAGTACTTC.

Many counts were recorded for this clonotype. The J gene is TRBJ2-1, the V gene TRBV20-1; tentatively, D is TRBD2 (7 bases). The CDR3 length is 16 residues. Germline V CDR1 and CDR2: DFQATT, SNEGSKA (reference sequence). The V end lost 3 bases, the J end lost 5 bases, and 20 bases lay between the germline ends. CDR3 nucleotides: TGCAGTGCTAGTTCGGGGAGAAAGGGGGGGCACAATGAGCAGTTCTTC. It is translated as CSASSGRKGGHNEQFF.

This clonotype has a handful of counts. The chain combines TRBV27 with TRBJ2-7; D might be TRBD1 (6 bases). The germline V gene encodes CDR1 MNHEY and CDR2 SMNVEV (reference sequence). This CDR3 is built from 13 residues. Trimming took 5 bases from V and 6 from J, leaving 14 bases between them. CDR3 sequence (DNA): TGTGCCAGCAGTCTCCTAACAGGGCCCGAGCAGTACTTC. It specifies CASSLLTGPEQYF.

This clonotype was counted many times. This sequence joins TRBV20-1 and TRBJ2-4; the D gene could be TRBD1 or TRBD2 (6 bases each). The CDR3 contains 14 residues. Looked up from germline, CDR1 is DFQATT and CDR2 is SNEGSKA (reference sequence). V lost 0 bases, J lost 7 bases, and 13 bases lay in between. The CDR3: CSARDTGARNIQYF. Here the CDR3 DNA reads TGCAGTGCTAGAGATACGGGGGCGCGGAACATTCAGTACTTC.

In this sample, this clonotype turned up many times. The chain carries TRBV12-3 or TRBV12-4 and TRBJ2-5, with 7 bases lining up with TRBD2. J lost 1 base, V lost 7 bases, and 6 bases had no gene match. This CDR3 has 14 amino acids. The CDR3 sequence is CASKTGGTQETQYF. Here the CDR3 DNA reads TGTGCCAGCAAAACGGGAGGCACCCAAGAGACCCAGTACTTC.

This clonotype was recorded many times. The V and J genes are TRBV7-8 and TRBJ1-2; D possibly corresponds to TRBD1 (5 bases). The germline V and J ends were trimmed by 5 bases and 4 bases, with 14 bases remaining between them. From germline, CDR1 is SGHVS and CDR2 FQNEAQ. The CDR3 covers 14 residues. Written as DNA, the CDR3 is TGTGCCAGCAGCGCCAGGACGGGACTCTATGGCTACACCTTC. Protein sequence: CASSARTGLYGYTF.

This clonotype has a count of ten or more. A much more abundant neighbour one base away suggests this may be a read error. This sequence joins TRBV5-1 and TRBJ2-1; perhaps TRBD2 as D (5 bases). Germline CDR1 SGHRS, CDR2 YFSETQ. The V end was cut by 0 bases, the J end by 3 bases, with 7 bases between. This CDR3 has 14 amino acids. The CDR3 protein is CASSLAGNYNEQFF. The DNA of the CDR3 is TGCGCCAGCAGCTTGGCGGGGAACTACAATGAGCAGTTCTTC.